The present T cell receptor beta chain was sequenced within a study of OX40 agonist ivuxolimab in advanced cancers. Study-wide context: Dose-escalation patients suffered from hepatocellular carcinoma, melanoma, renal cell or head and neck cancer. Three patients, one with hepatocellular carcinoma and two with cutaneous melanoma, responded partially.

Clones were read by immunoSEQ multiplex PCR, and TCRdb kept only the in-frame ones, dropping some. The sample carries approximately 73,000 clones, just over 85% recorded once. Autoimmune disease history or systemic immunosuppression was exclusionary. The specimen comprised CD4+ or CD8+ T cells sorted from blood, sampled in a trial of the OX40 agonist ivuxolimab. The receptor comes from an adult with an advanced solid tumor such as melanoma, head and neck, liver or kidney cancer.

The CDR3 DNA reads as TGTGCCAGCAGTTCCTACTACAATGAGCAGTTCTTC. It specifies CASSSYYNEQFF. The rearrangement uses TRBV27 and TRBJ2-1; D is unclear. Germline loops: CDR1 MNHEY, CDR2 SMNVEV (reference sequence). The CDR3 has 12 amino acids. The germline V and J ends were trimmed by 4 bases and 3 bases, with 4 bases remaining between them.